Included here is one TCR beta chain sequence, with context. This sample is drawn from a study of patients and donors after allogeneic stem cell transplantation. MiXCR was run by TCRdb on the RT-PCR reads, yielding one entry per CDR3 protein. The table shows roughly 940,000 distinct CDR3 sequences, with about a sixth occurring only once. The germline gives CDR1 SGHVS, CDR2 FQNEAQ. Trimming took 2 bases from V and 8 from J, leaving 9 bases between them. The CDR3 sequence is 12 residues long. Material: blood, either unsorted or a sorted T cell fraction (not recorded which). This clonotype was sampled from a human donor who was either an allogeneic HSCT recipient or a stem cell or donor lymphocyte infusion donor (not recorded which). It is not recorded whose cells these are; they may come from a transplant donor. The J gene is TRBJ1-2, the V gene TRBV7-8, with no clear D. The CDR3 bases are TGTGCCAGCAGCTTACGGATCGGGGGCTACACCTTC. Its translation: CASSLRIGGYTF. The full variable domain, completed using reference TRBV7-8 and TRBJ1-2, is GAGVSQSPRYKVAKRGQDVALRCDPISGHVSLFWYQQALGQGPEFLTYFQNEAQLDKSGLPSDRFFAERPEGSVSTLKIQRTQQEDSAVYLCASSLRIGGYTFGSGTRLTVV.